Listed below are T cell receptor beta chains from one sample, sequenced in a study of T cell responses to AZD1222 COVID-19 vaccine. Repertoires were generated with immunoSEQ multiplex PCR, while TCRdb's copy carries only in-frame clones and drops some. The sample lists under 95,000 clones; more than 70% were seen once. This material consisted of peripheral blood, taken on day 0 of AZD1222 vaccination. These receptors all stem from an adult in good health. Each CDR3 is given with its conserved first and last residue. A D gene is named only where the DNA matches it firmly. Expanded clones get a size class; other rows say once, few or many, or leave the size out.

J gene	V gene	D gene	clone size	CDR3 DNA	CDR3 protein
TRBJ1-5	TRBV12-3/TRBV12-4	TRBD1	NA	TGTGCCGGGGACAGCTATAGCAATCAGCCCCAGCATTTT	CAGDSYSNQPQHF
TRBJ1-2	TRBV7-2	TRBD1	NA	TGTGCCAGCAGCTTAGTGATGACAGGGGGCTCCTATGGCTACACCTTC	CASSLVMTGGSYGYTF
TRBJ2-5	TRBV18	NA	NA	TGTGCCAGCTCAGTGGGGGAACAAGAGACCCAGTACTTC	CASSVGEQETQYF
TRBJ2-7	TRBV7-2	NA	NA	TGTGCCAGCAGCTTATTGGTGAACGAGCAGTACTTC	CASSLLVNEQYF
TRBJ2-3	TRBV7-2	NA	NA	TGTGCCAGCAGCCTAGGTAGAGGGCTAGATACGCAGTATTTT	CASSLGRGLDTQYF
TRBJ1-1	TRBV3-1/TRBV3-2	NA	NA	TGTGCCAGCAGCCAATTCGGGTACACTGAAGCTTTCTTT	CASSQFGYTEAFF
TRBJ1-1	TRBV7-9	NA	NA	TGTGCCAGCAGCTGGGGGGAGAACACTGAAGCTTTCTTT	CASSWGENTEAFF
TRBJ2-3	TRBV27	NA	NA	TGTGCCAGCCGTTACGAGGGTCCATGGACCGGCACAGATACGCAGTATTTT	CASRYEGPWTGTDTQYF
TRBJ1-2	TRBV5-8	TRBD1	once	TGTGCCAGCAGCAGAGGACAGGTCAACTATGGCTACACCTTC	CASSRGQVNYGYTF
TRBJ2-7	TRBV29-1	NA	NA	TGCAGCGTTGGGGAGTATGGGCGGGGGCAGTACTTC	CSVGEYGRGQYF
TRBJ2-6	TRBV13	NA	NA	TGTGCCAGCAGCTCTATTTTCACCGGGGCCAACGTCCTGACTTTC	CASSSIFTGANVLTF
TRBJ2-7	TRBV7-2	NA	NA	TGTGCCAGCAGCTTAGGGCAGGGCCACCTACCCAGTTACTTC	CASSLGQGHLPSYF
TRBJ1-2	TRBV18	NA	NA	TGTGCCAGCTCACCGAGCCAGTACTCCGGTGGCTACACCTTC	CASSPSQYSGGYTF
TRBJ2-1	TRBV9	TRBD1	NA	TGTGCCAGCAGCGTAGATGGGACAGGGCTAAGGAATGAGCAGTTCTTC	CASSVDGTGLRNEQFF
TRBJ1-2	TRBV2	NA	once	TGTGCCAGCAGTGGGAGGACGGGGTATGGCTACACCTTC	CASSGRTGYGYTF
TRBJ1-2	TRBV30	NA	NA	TGTGCCTGGAGATCACCAAACTATGGCTACACCTTC	CAWRSPNYGYTF
TRBJ1-3	TRBV15	TRBD1	NA	TGTGCCACCAGACCCAGACAGGGTAACTCTGGAAACACCATATATTTT	CATRPRQGNSGNTIYF
TRBJ1-4	TRBV4-1	NA	NA	TGCGCCAGCAGCCAAGGAATTAATGAAAAACTGTTTTTT	CASSQGINEKLFF
TRBJ1-6	TRBV27	NA	NA	TGTGCCAGCAGTACTGACAACGCCCGGAATTCACCCCTCCACTTT	CASSTDNARNSPLHF
TRBJ2-7	TRBV7-2	NA	NA	TGTGCCAGCAGCTTATATTCTTTGGGGGAGTACGAGCAGTACTTC	CASSLYSLGEYEQYF
TRBJ1-2	TRBV14	NA	NA	TGTGCCAGCAGCCATCTCTTCCCATCTAACTATGGCTACACCTTC	CASSHLFPSNYGYTF
TRBJ2-3	TRBV18	TRBD1	NA	TGTGCCAGCTGTCCGGGACAGGGGAATTCAGATACGCAGTATTTT	CASCPGQGNSDTQYF
TRBJ2-2	TRBV19	NA	NA	TGTGCCAGTAGGAGGGCAGTTCAAACCGGGGAGCTGTTTTTT	CASRRAVQTGELFF
TRBJ2-7	TRBV3-1/TRBV3-2	NA	NA	TGTGCCAGCAGCCCCCGGGGTAGCGGTTACGAGCAGTACTTC	CASSPRGSGYEQYF
TRBJ2-7	TRBV6-5	TRBD1	NA	TGTGCCAGCAGTTACGGGACAGCCTCCTTCGAGCAGTACTTC	CASSYGTASFEQYF
TRBJ1-2	TRBV30	NA	NA	TGTGCCTGGAGTGTACCGGGTAGGGGATATGGCTACACCTTC	CAWSVPGRGYGYTF
TRBJ2-7	TRBV19	NA	NA	TGTGCCAGTAGAACCGGGCTCCGGGCCTCCGAGCAGTACTTC	CASRTGLRASEQYF
TRBJ2-2	TRBV11-2	TRBD2	few	TGTGCCAGCAGCTTAGTGGCTAGCGGGACGAGCAACGGGGAGCTGTTTTTT	CASSLVASGTSNGELFF
TRBJ2-7	TRBV7-2	TRBD1	once	TGTGCCAGCAGCTTGGGACAGGGTTTTTACGAGCAGTACTTC	CASSLGQGFYEQYF
TRBJ1-1	TRBV5-1	TRBD1	once	TGCGCCAGCAGCCGGCTGGACAGGGAGAACACTGAAGCTTTCTTT	CASSRLDRENTEAFF
TRBJ1-2	TRBV18	TRBD1	NA	TGTGCCAGCTCACCATCGCCGGACAGGGGGAACTATGGCTACACCTTC	CASSPSPDRGNYGYTF
TRBJ1-5	TRBV7-2	TRBD1	once	TGTGCCAGCAGCTTAGGGCAGGGGGAGCCCCAGCATTTT	CASSLGQGEPQHF
TRBJ2-2	TRBV7-9	TRBD1	NA	TGTGCCAGCAGCTTAGCGCTGAGGGACAGCAACACCGGGGAGCTGTTTTTT	CASSLALRDSNTGELFF
TRBJ1-1	TRBV11-3	TRBD1	NA	TGTGCCAGCAGCGAAGGACAGGGAATGAACACTGAAGCTTTCTTT	CASSEGQGMNTEAFF
TRBJ2-3	TRBV18	NA	NA	TGTGCCAGCACCCCCCTCGTTGGCCCCGTGGGAGATACGCAGTATTTT	CASTPLVGPVGDTQYF
TRBJ1-3	TRBV6-5	TRBD1	once	TGTGCCAGCAGTTACGACAGGGCTGGAAACACCATATATTTT	CASSYDRAGNTIYF
TRBJ1-1	TRBV12-3/TRBV12-4	NA	once	TGTGCCAGCAGTTTCCGGGAAACTGAAGCTTTCTTT	CASSFRETEAFF
TRBJ1-4	TRBV5-1	NA	few	TGCGCCAGTCCTAAGGGGACTAATGAAAAACTGTTTTTT	CASPKGTNEKLFF
TRBJ2-3	TRBV30	NA	NA	TGTGCCTGGAGTTCCTCCCGGAATACGCAGTATTTT	CAWSSSRNTQYF
TRBJ1-5	TRBV7-2	NA	once	TGTGCCAGCAGCTTAGGTGTCCGGAGCAATCAGCCCCAGCATTTT	CASSLGVRSNQPQHF
TRBJ1-3	TRBV7-2	TRBD1	NA	TGTGCCAGCAGCTTAGATGGGACAGGTTTTTCTGGAAACACCATATATTTT	CASSLDGTGFSGNTIYF
TRBJ2-1	TRBV5-4	NA	NA	TGTGCCAGCAGCGCAGGGGGGTTGGGGAATGAGCAGTTCTTC	CASSAGGLGNEQFF
TRBJ2-3	TRBV5-4	NA	NA	TGTGCCAGCAGCTTGGACTCCCCAAGCACAGATACGCAGTATTTT	CASSLDSPSTDTQYF
TRBJ1-2	TRBV7-2	NA	NA	TGTGCCAGCAGCTATCAGACAGGCCCCCTCTATGGCTACACCTTC	CASSYQTGPLYGYTF
TRBJ1-1	TRBV10-2	TRBD1	NA	TGCGCCAGCAGGACAGGGCCACTTATGAACACTGAAGCTTTCTTT	CASRTGPLMNTEAFF
TRBJ2-7	TRBV5-1	NA	NA	TGCGCCAGCAGCTTGGGGCAGGGTTCGAACGAGCAGTACTTC	CASSLGQGSNEQYF
TRBJ2-7	TRBV5-4	TRBD2	NA	TGTGCCAGCAGTACGACTAGCGGGAGCCCGTACGAGCAGTACTTC	CASSTTSGSPYEQYF
TRBJ1-5	TRBV12-3/TRBV12-4	TRBD1	NA	TGTGCCAGCGCCGGGACAGGGTCTCAGCCCCAGCATTTT	CASAGTGSQPQHF
TRBJ1-4	TRBV7-2	NA	NA	TGTGCCAGTGGGGGGTTAAAGTCGGCGCGTGAAAAACTGTTTTTT	CASGGLKSAREKLFF
TRBJ2-1	TRBV5-1	NA	NA	TGCGCCAGCAGCTTGGCAGAAGAACACAATGAGCAGTTCTTC	CASSLAEEHNEQFF
TRBJ2-1	TRBV15	NA	NA	TGTGCCACCAGCAGCGAAAGCCTGTACGCGGCTGAGCAGTTCTTC	CATSSESLYAAEQFF
TRBJ2-3	TRBV6-2/TRBV6-3	NA	NA	TGTGCAAGCAGTTACTCGAGGTTCGCGGGAAACACGCAGTATTTT	CASSYSRFAGNTQYF